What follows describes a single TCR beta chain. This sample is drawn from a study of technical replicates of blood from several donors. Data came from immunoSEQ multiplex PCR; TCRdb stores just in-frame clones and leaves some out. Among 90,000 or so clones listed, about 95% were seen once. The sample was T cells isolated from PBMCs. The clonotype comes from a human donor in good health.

This CDR3 is CASSLRLADTGELFF. CDR3 coding DNA: TGTGCCAGCAGCTTGAGACTAGCGGACACCGGGGAGCTGTTTTTT. The chain joins TRBV11-2 to TRBJ2-2; 9 bases map to TRBD2. The CDR3 is made up of 15 amino acids. The J segment lost 3 bases and the V segment lost 3 bases, leaving 2 bases of the junction unmatched. CDR1 and CDR2 from the germline V gene are SGHAT and FQNNGV.